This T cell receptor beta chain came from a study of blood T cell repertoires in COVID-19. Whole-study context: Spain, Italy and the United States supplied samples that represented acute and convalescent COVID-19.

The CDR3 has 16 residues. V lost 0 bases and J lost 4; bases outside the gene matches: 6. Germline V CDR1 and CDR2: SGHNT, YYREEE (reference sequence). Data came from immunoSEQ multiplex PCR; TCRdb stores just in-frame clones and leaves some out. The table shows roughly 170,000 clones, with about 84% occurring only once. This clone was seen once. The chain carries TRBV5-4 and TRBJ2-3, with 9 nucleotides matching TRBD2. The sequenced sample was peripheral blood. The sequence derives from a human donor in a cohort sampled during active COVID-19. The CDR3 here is CASSLGRGGLSDTQYF. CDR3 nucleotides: TGTGCCAGCAGCTTGGGGCGGGGGGGCCTCTCAGATACGCAGTATTTT.